What follows is one T cell receptor beta chain and its context. Profiled with immunoSEQ multiplex PCR; TCRdb holds only in-frame clones, not every one. Among about 410,000 clones, around 91% were seen once, and the ten largest hold approximately 1.5%. The data stem from a study of blood T cell repertoires in COVID-19. Seattle participants joined during active infection and were tracked over time. Germline assignment: CDR1 MDHEN and CDR2 SYDVKM. V lost 7 bases and J lost 2, with 15 bases in between. CDR3 length equals 15 residues. This chain links TRBV28 with TRBJ1-5; a weak D match, TRBD1 (5 bases). Sequenced sample: peripheral blood. The sequence was collected from a middle-aged woman with COVID-19, enrolled during active disease. CDR3 in DNA: TGTGCCAGCACCGCCCGGGGGATCGGCAATCAGCCCCAGCATTTT. Encoded protein: CASTARGIGNQPQHF.